These 18 T cell receptor beta chains came from one sample sequenced in a study of beta chain features in type 1 diabetes. Study results and limitations: Moderate but significant shortening of TCRB CDR3s was recorded in all four CD4+ subsets from Type 1 diabetes patients.

For these receptors, no antigen is known. Of the isolated RNA, all was reverse transcribed, and so the sequenced material was expressed TCRB transcripts. Produced via immunoSEQ multiplex PCR; TCRdb's table is partial and in-frame only. The table lists a few hundred thousand clones, 24% of them singletons. The sample consisted of naive CD4+ T cells from blood. The receptors here all came from a woman under 40 with type 1 diabetes.

This clone was seen more than once but under ten times. This rearrangement joins TRBV15 to TRBJ2-3; no reliable D call. This CDR3 comprises 14 residues. V shed 0 bases and J shed 1 base, with 5 bases lying between them. Germline V gene lookup returns CDR1 LNHNV and CDR2 YYDKDF (reference sequence). The CDR3 sequence is CATSRDQGTDTQYF. CDR3 coding DNA: TGTGCCACCAGCAGAGATCAGGGCACAGATACGCAGTATTTT.

This rearrangement joins TRBV5-6 to TRBJ2-7; a possible D gene is TRBD1 (6 bases). There are 11 residues in the CDR3. Germline CDR1 SGHDT, CDR2 YYEEEE. V gave up 4 bases and J gave up 11 bases, with 13 bases separating them. Here the CDR3 DNA reads TGTGCCAGCAGCACGGGCGACAGGAAGTACTTC. Encoded protein: CASSTGDRKYF.

In this sample, this clone turned up a few times. The chain combines TRBV10-3 with TRBJ2-1, with 8 bases aligning to TRBD2. The CDR3 is 14 amino acids. Unmatched junction bases numbered 9, after V lost 4 bases and J lost 10 bases. Germline V gene lookup returns CDR1 ENHRY and CDR2 SYGVKD. CDR3: CAISGTVSGGEQFF. DNA for the CDR3: TGTGCCATCAGTGGTACTGTTTCGGGAGGGGAGCAGTTCTTC.

The chain recombines TRBV30 with TRBJ1-1; D possibly corresponds to TRBD1 (6 bases). This CDR3 is 13 amino acids long. Germline-derived CDR1 and CDR2 are GTSNPN and SVGIG (reference sequence). The V gene lost 2 bases and the J gene lost 4 bases, with 11 bases spanning the gap. The CDR3 region has the DNA TGTGCCTGGAGTATTGGGGGCCGCACTGAAGCTTTCTTT. As protein: CAWSIGGRTEAFF.

This clone was seen more than once but under ten times. The chain joins TRBV6-5 to TRBJ1-1; 9 positions match TRBD1. V dropped 6 bases and J dropped 6; count of bases not matched to a gene: 8. The length of the CDR3 is 14 residues. Germline loops: CDR1 MNHEY, CDR2 SVGAGI. Here the CDR3 DNA reads TGTGCCAGCAGAGAGGACAGGGGCAACGCTGAAGCTTTCTTT. Translation: CASREDRGNAEAFF.

This clone was seen more than once but under ten times. CDR3 amino acids: CAWKDWTVPNTGELFF. CDR3 DNA sequence: TGTGCCTGGAAGGATTGGACAGTCCCGAACACCGGGGAGCTGTTTTTT. The J gene is TRBJ2-2, the V gene TRBV30, with D possibly matching TRBD1 (6 bases). The germline gives CDR1 GTSNPN, CDR2 SVGIG (reference sequence). Trimming pared 4 bases from V and 0 bases from J, leaving 15 bases between. The CDR3 has 16 amino acids.

The gene calls are TRBV19 and TRBJ2-2, with D tentatively TRBD2 (5 bases). Germline V gene lookup returns CDR1 LNHDA and CDR2 SQIVND (reference sequence). The CDR3 has 13 amino acids. Here the CDR3 reads CGSKTTVTGELFF. The CDR3 DNA follows: TGTGGAAGCAAGACTACAGTCACCGGGGAGCTGTTTTTT.

The V and J genes are TRBV5-6 and TRBJ2-5; a weak D match, TRBD1 (5 bases). V was clipped by 4 bases and J by 7 bases, with 20 bases between them. Germline V gene lookup returns CDR1 SGHDT and CDR2 YYEEEE. The CDR3 loop spans 15 amino acids. The CDR3 DNA is TGTGCCAGCAGCCCCTACCGGGCGGCTAGGGGGACCCAGTACTTC. It yields the protein CASSPYRAARGTQYF.

The genes are TRBV11-2 and TRBJ2-3; 7 bases are shared with TRBD1. Germline V gene sequence: CDR1 SGHAT, CDR2 FQNNGV. V shed 5 bases and J 1 base; nucleotides not matched to a gene: 6. CDR3 length equals 15 residues. CDR3 DNA sequence: TGTGCCAGCAGCCGAACAGGGGAACGCACAGATACGCAGTATTTT. Its translation is CASSRTGERTDTQYF.

The V and J genes are TRBV13 and TRBJ2-7; TRBD2 aligns across 10 bases. The germline gives CDR1 PRHDT, CDR2 FYEKMQ (reference sequence). The CDR3 sequence is 21 residues long. V shed 1 base, J shed 4 bases, and the junction held 22 bases outside the gene matches. The chain's CDR3 is CASSLEGFWASGRRSRYEQYF. CDR3 nucleotides: TGTGCCAGCAGCTTAGAAGGGTTTTGGGCTAGCGGGAGACGGAGTAGGTACGAGCAGTACTTC.

This clone was seen more than once but under ten times. The chain joins TRBV29-1 to TRBJ1-1; D ambiguous. Germline values: CDR1 SQVTM, CDR2 ANQGSEA. Trimming stripped 7 bases from V and 4 bases from J, with 22 bases between. The CDR3 sequence is 15 residues long. The CDR3, as DNA: TGCAGCGCGACTGATCCGACCGGGGTAATCACTGAAGCTTTCTTT. It translates to CSATDPTGVITEAFF.

V usage is TRBV29-1 and J usage is TRBJ2-4; tentatively, D is TRBD2 (7 bases). There are 13 residues in the CDR3. V was trimmed by 4 bases and J by 8 bases, leaving 15 bases between them. Germline assignment: CDR1 SQVTM and CDR2 ANQGSEA. CDR3 nucleotides: TGCAGCGTTGTGGGGAGGGGGGTTGACATTCAGTACTTC. Its protein is CSVVGRGVDIQYF.

Points on this clone: The same CDR3 is also encoded by other DNA sequences in this sample. The V call is TRBV29-1, the J call TRBJ1-1, with D hard to call. Per the germline V gene, CDR1 is SQVTM and CDR2 is ANQGSEA. This CDR3 has 12 residues. Deletions cut 4 bases from V and 1 base from J, with 7 bases between. The CDR3, as DNA: TGCAGCGTTGCTCGAGGGAACACTGAAGCTTTCTTT. Residues: CSVARGNTEAFF.

V usage is TRBV6-1 and J usage is TRBJ1-1, with D unresolved. This CDR3 is 16 amino acids long. V lost 0 bases and J 3 bases, leaving 14 bases between the germline ends. CDR1 and CDR2 from the germline V gene are MNHNS and SASEGT. CDR3 sequence reads: CASSEAPGLRYTEAFF. The CDR3 region has the DNA TGTGCCAGCAGTGAAGCACCGGGGTTGAGGTACACTGAAGCTTTCTTT.

V gene TRBV10-3 combines with J gene TRBJ1-2; 9 bases map to TRBD1. The V gene end was trimmed by 2 bases and the J gene end by 6 bases; junction bases not matched to a gene: 4. This CDR3 contains 14 residues. The germline V gene has CDR1 ENHRY and CDR2 SYGVKD. Written as DNA, the CDR3 is TGTGCCATCAGTGAGGGACAGGGGCCCGATGGCTACACCTTC. This sequence encodes CAISEGQGPDGYTF.

The V gene is TRBV14, the J gene TRBJ1-1; tentative D call: TRBD1 (6 bases). V was cut by 6 bases and J by 1 base, with 9 bases left in between. The CDR3 extends over 13 amino acids. CDR1 and CDR2 (germline): SGHDN, FVKESK. DNA for the CDR3: TGTGCCAGCAGGACAGGAGGGAACACTGAAGCTTTCTTT. Residues: CASRTGGNTEAFF.

This clone showed up just a few times. The V call is TRBV29-1, the J call TRBJ2-7; the match to TRBD1 covers 9 bases. The V and J ends lost 6 bases and 7 bases, in that order; junction bases with no gene match: 28. The CDR3 contains 19 residues. CDR1 and CDR2 from the germline V gene are SQVTM and ANQGSEA. The CDR3 is CSVGTTTGTGLWIGTEQYF. CDR3 sequence (DNA): TGCAGCGTCGGAACAACCACCGGGACAGGGCTCTGGATAGGTACGGAGCAGTACTTC.

V and J are TRBV30 and TRBJ2-2, with no clear D. The CDR3 has 13 residues. Germline CDR1 is GTSNPN and CDR2 is SVGIG (reference sequence). V was trimmed by 0 bases and J by 4 bases, leaving 6 bases between them. This CDR3 is CAWSVVSTGELFF. In DNA, the CDR3 is TGTGCCTGGAGTGTGGTCAGCACCGGGGAGCTGTTTTTT.